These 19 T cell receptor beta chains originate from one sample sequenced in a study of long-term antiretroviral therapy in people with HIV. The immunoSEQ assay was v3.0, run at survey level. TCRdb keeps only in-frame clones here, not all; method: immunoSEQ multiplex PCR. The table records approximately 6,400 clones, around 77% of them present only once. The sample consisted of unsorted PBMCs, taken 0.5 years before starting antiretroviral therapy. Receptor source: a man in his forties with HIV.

The chain's CDR3 is CASSPQTGPSSGANVLTF. The CDR3 bases are TGTGCCAGCAGCCCTCAGACAGGGCCCAGCTCTGGGGCCAACGTCCTGACTTTC. The V gene is TRBV7-2, the J gene TRBJ2-6; 7 bases fit TRBD1. CDR3 size: 18 residues. The V gene end was trimmed by 5 bases and the J gene end by 0 bases; junction bases not matched to a gene: 10. Germline-derived CDR1 and CDR2 are SGHTA and FQGNSA.

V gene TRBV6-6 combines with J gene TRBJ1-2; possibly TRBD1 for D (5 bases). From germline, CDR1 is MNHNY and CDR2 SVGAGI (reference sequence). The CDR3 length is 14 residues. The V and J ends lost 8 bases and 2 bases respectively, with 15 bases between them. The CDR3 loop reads CASEGWGPNYGYTF. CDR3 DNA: TGTGCCAGCGAGGGATGGGGCCCAAACTATGGCTACACCTTC.

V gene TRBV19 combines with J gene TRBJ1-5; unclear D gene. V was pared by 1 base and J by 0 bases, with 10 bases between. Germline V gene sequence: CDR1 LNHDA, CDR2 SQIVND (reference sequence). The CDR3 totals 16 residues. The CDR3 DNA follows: TGTGCCAGTAGTATAGCGGCGGTCTATAGCAATCAGCCCCAGCATTTT. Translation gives CASSIAAVYSNQPQHF.

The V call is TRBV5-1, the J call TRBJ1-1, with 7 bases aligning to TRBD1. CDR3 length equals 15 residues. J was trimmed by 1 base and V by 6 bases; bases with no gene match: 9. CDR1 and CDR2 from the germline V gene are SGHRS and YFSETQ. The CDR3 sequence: CASNSGTDRNTEAFF. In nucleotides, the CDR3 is TGCGCCAGCAACTCTGGGACAGACCGGAACACTGAAGCTTTCTTT.

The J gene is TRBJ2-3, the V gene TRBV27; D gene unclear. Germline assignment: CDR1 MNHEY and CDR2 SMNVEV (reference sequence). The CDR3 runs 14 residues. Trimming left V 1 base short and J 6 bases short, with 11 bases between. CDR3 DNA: TGTGCCAGCAGTTTATACCGGACCGGCGATACGCAGTATTTT. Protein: CASSLYRTGDTQYF.

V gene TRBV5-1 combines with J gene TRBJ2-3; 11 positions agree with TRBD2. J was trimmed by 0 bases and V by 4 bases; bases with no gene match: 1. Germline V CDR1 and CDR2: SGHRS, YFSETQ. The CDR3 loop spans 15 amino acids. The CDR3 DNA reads TGCGCCAGCAGCCGACTAGCGGGGAGCACAGATACGCAGTATTTT. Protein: CASSRLAGSTDTQYF.

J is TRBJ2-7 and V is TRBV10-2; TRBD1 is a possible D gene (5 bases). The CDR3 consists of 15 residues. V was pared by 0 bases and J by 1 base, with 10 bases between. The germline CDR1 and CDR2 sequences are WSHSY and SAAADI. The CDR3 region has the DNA TGCGCCAGCAGTGAGTCGCCAGGGTTGTCCTACGAGCAGTACTTC. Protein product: CASSESPGLSYEQYF.

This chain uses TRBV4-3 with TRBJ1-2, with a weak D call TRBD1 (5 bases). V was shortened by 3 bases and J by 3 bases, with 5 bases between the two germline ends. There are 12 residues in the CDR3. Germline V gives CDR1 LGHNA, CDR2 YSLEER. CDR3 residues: CASSQGDYGYTF. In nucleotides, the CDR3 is TGCGCCAGCAGCCAGGGGGACTATGGCTACACCTTC.

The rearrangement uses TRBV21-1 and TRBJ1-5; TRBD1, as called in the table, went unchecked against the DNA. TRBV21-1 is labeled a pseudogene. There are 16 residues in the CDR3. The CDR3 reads CASSKALGHSNQPQHF. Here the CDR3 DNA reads TGTGCCAGCAGCAAAGCCCTGGGACACAGCAATCAGCCCCAGCATTTT.

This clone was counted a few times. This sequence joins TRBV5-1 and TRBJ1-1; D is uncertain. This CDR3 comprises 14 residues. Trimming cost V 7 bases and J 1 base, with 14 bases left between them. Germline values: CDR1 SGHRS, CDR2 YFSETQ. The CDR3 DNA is TGCGCCAGCTCGAAAGGACCAGCGAACACTGAAGCTTTCTTT. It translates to CASSKGPANTEAFF.

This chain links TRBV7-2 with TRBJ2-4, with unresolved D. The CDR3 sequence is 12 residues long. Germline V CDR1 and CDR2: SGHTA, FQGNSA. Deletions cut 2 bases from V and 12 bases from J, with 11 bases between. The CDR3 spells CASSLYSGPQYF. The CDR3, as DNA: TGTGCCAGCAGCTTATATAGTGGCCCTCAGTACTTC.

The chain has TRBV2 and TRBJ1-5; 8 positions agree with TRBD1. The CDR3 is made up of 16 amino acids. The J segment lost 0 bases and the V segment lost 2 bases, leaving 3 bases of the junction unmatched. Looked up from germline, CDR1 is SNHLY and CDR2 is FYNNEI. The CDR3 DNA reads TGTGCCAGCAGTGAAAGGACAGGGTTTAGCAATCAGCCCCAGCATTTT. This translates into CASSERTGFSNQPQHF.

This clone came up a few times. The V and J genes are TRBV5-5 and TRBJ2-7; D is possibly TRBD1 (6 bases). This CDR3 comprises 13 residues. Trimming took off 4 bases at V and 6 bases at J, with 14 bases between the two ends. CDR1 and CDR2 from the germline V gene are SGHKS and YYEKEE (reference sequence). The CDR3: CASSERRQAEQYF. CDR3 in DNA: TGTGCCAGCAGCGAAAGGCGACAGGCCGAGCAGTACTTC.

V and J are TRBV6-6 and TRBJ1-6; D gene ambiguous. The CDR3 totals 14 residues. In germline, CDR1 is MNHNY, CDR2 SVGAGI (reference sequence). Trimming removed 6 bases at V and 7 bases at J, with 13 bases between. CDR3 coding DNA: TGTGCCAGCAGCCCCCAGGTCCTGAATTCACCCCTCCACTTT. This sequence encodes CASSPQVLNSPLHF.

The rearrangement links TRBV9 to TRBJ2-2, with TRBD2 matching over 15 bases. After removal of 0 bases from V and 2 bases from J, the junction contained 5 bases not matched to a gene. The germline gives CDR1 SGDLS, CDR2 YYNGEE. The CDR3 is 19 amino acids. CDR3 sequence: CASSVEGLAGGENTGELFF. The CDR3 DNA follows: TGTGCCAGCAGCGTAGAAGGACTAGCGGGGGGGGAAAACACCGGGGAGCTGTTTTTT.

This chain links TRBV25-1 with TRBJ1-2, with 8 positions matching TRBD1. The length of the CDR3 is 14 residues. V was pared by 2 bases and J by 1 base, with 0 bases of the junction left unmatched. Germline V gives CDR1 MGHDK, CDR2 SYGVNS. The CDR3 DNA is TGTGCCAGCAGTGAAGACAGGGGTAACTATGGCTACACCTTC. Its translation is CASSEDRGNYGYTF.

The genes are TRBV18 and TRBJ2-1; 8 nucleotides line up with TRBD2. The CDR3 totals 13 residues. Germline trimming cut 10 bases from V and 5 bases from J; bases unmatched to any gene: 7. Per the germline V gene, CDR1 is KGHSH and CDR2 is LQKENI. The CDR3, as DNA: TGTGCCATCCCGGGGGGGAAGGACAATGAGCAGTTCTTC. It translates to CAIPGGKDNEQFF.

CDR3 loop: CASSLVGTGDQPQHF. The CDR3 region has the DNA TGTGCCAGCAGCTTGGTCGGGACGGGAGATCAGCCCCAGCATTTT. The chain has TRBV5-8 and TRBJ1-5; weak D call: TRBD1 (5 bases). Germline-derived CDR1 and CDR2 are SGHTS and YDEGEE. The V gene lost 0 bases and the J gene lost 5 bases, with 12 bases spanning the gap. This CDR3 has 15 residues.

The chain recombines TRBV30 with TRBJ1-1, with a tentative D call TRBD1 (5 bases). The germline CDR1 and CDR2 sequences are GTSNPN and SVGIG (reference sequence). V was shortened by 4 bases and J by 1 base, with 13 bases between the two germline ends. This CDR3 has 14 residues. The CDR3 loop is CAWTQGLKNTEAFF. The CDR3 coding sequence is TGTGCCTGGACCCAGGGACTGAAGAACACTGAAGCTTTCTTT.